The 2 T cell receptor beta chains below were found in one sample sequenced in a study of neoadjuvant anti-PD-1 for oral cavity cancer. Some clones are missing from TCRdb's copy, which holds only in-frame ones; the method was immunoSEQ multiplex PCR. The sample includes some 22,000 clones, under 30% seen only once; the top ten take more than 15%. Regarding time point: after neoadjuvant nivolumab, at surgical resection. The input for sequencing was tumor tissue, taken after nivolumab (anti-PD-1) treatment. These receptors were taken from a person aged 35 to 85 with oral cavity squamous cell carcinoma.

This clone appeared once. The chain uses TRBV5-1 and TRBJ2-7; D unclear. V lost 4 bases, J lost 2 bases, and 13 bases lay in between. The CDR3 extends over 14 amino acids. In germline, CDR1 is SGHRS, CDR2 YFSETQ. CDR3 DNA: TGCGCCAGCAGCCCTTATGGGGTAACCTACGAGCAGTACTTC. Translated, it gives CASSPYGVTYEQYF.

In this sample, this clone turned up many times. The chain has TRBV28 and TRBJ2-7; D unresolved. Germline values: CDR1 MDHEN, CDR2 SYDVKM. The CDR3 has 11 amino acids. The ends were cut back, 3 bases at V and 3 bases at J, with 3 bases in the middle. DNA of the CDR3: TGTGCCAGCAGTTTGGGCTACGAGCAGTACTTC. Translation gives CASSLGYEQYF.